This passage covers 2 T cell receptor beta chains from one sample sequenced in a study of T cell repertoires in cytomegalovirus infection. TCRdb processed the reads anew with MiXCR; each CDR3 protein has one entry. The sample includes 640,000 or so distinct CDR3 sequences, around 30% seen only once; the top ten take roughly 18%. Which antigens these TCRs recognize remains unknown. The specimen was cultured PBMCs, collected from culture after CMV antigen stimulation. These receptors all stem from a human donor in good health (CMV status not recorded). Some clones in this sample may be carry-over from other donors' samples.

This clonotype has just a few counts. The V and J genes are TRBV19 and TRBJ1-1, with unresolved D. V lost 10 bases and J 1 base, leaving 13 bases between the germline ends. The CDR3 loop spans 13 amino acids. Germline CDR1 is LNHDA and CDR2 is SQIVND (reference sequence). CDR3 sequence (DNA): TGTGCCATCGCAAGCCATTCGAACACTGAAGCTTTCTTT. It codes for CAIASHSNTEAFF. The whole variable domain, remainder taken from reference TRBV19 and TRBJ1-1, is DGGITQSPKYLFRKEGQNVTLSCEQNLNHDAMYWYRQDPGQGLRLIYYSQIVNDFQKGDIAEGYSVSREKKESFPLTVTSAQKNPTAFYLCAIASHSNTEAFFGQGTRLTVV.

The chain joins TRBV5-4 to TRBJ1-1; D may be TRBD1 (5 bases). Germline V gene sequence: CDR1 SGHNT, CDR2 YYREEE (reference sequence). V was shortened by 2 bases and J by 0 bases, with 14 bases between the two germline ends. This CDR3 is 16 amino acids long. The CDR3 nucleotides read TGTGCCAGCAGCTTTGGGGCGCCCCTAATGAACACTGAAGCTTTCTTT. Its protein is CASSFGAPLMNTEAFF.